The next 10 T cell receptor beta chains were all read from a single sample in a study of monozygotic twins with inflammatory bowel disease. TCRdb reprocessed the 5' RACE reads and reports one entry per CDR3 protein, with no DNA. Here the sample table reports approximately 390,000 distinct CDR3 sequences. Sample: blood. The receptors originated from a human donor with ulcerative colitis or Crohn's disease, or a healthy co-twin of an affected twin (not recorded which).

The chain couples TRBV28 to TRBJ2-5; without DNA, the TCRdb call of TRBD1 cannot be checked. Germline assignment: CDR1 MDHEN and CDR2 SYDVKM. The length of the CDR3 is 16 residues. The CDR3 reads CASSFALGQVQETQYF. The complete variable domain, with remaining parts taken from reference TRBV28 and TRBJ2-5, reads DVKVTQSSRYLVKRTGEKVFLECVQDMDHENMFWYRQDPGLGLRLIYFSYDVKMKEKGDIPEGYSVSREKKERFSLILESASTNQTSMYLCASSFALGQVQETQYFGPGTRLLVL.

This chain joins TRBV5-5 and TRBJ1-4. The CDR3 loop spans 15 amino acids. The germline V gene encodes CDR1 SGHKS and CDR2 YYEKEE (reference sequence). The CDR3 here is CASTPLPGGNEKLFF.

This rearrangement joins TRBV6-2 or TRBV6-3 to TRBJ2-6; the TCRdb call, TRBD2, lacks DNA for checking. This CDR3 spans 21 amino acids. Germline CDR1 and CDR2: MNHEY and SVGEGT. This CDR3 reads CASSYAGLAGGPPSGANVLTF.

This rearrangement joins TRBV28 to TRBJ1-6; TCRdb's assignment of TRBD1 cannot be checked, as there is no DNA. Germline V lookup: CDR1 MDHEN, CDR2 SYDVKM. The CDR3 consists of 15 residues. The CDR3: CASSHKRGGSSPLHF. Filled out from reference TRBV28 and TRBJ1-6, the complete variable domain reads DVKVTQSSRYLVKRTGEKVFLECVQDMDHENMFWYRQDPGLGLRLIYFSYDVKMKEKGDIPEGYSVSREKKERFSLILESASTNQTSMYLCASSHKRGGSSPLHFGNGTRLTVT.

The chain has TRBV2 and TRBJ2-5; the TCRdb D gene call, TRBD2, has no DNA to confirm it. CDR3 length: 11 amino acids. Germline V lookup: CDR1 SNHLY, CDR2 FYNNEI. The CDR3 sequence: CANGLEESQYF.

The rearrangement links TRBV5-1 to TRBJ2-2. The CDR3 length is 15 residues. Germline assignment: CDR1 SGHRS and CDR2 YFSETQ. CDR3 amino acids: CASSPRLTDTGELFF.

This chain joins TRBV12-3 or TRBV12-4 and TRBJ2-2; without DNA, the TCRdb call of TRBD2 cannot be checked. This CDR3 contains 13 residues. This chain's CDR3 is CASSRSSGGELFF.

This chain connects TRBV10-3 to TRBJ2-4. Per the germline V gene, CDR1 is ENHRY and CDR2 is SYGVKD. The CDR3 loop spans 16 amino acids. The CDR3 protein is CAISEGVGAAKNIQYF.

The chain carries TRBV10-3 and TRBJ2-7. Germline V CDR1 and CDR2: ENHRY, SYGVKD. CDR3 length equals 13 residues. CDR3 region: CAITVDSSYEQYF.

The rearrangement links TRBV5-1 to TRBJ1-1; the D call of TRBD1 rests on TCRdb alone, since no DNA is present to check it. CDR1 is SGHRS and CDR2 is YFSETQ in the germline V gene. This CDR3 comprises 13 residues. The CDR3: CASSSLGDREAFF.